The clone carrying this T cell receptor beta chain was recorded many times. Patients with uncontrolled infections, other autoimmune diseases, pregnancy or lactation were excluded. Fresh peripheral blood, 10 ml, was the source of the PBMCs. TCR beta CDR3 regions were amplified from RNA. The TCR CDR3 was amplified in a first-round RT-PCR using the HTBI primer set. TCRdb fed the multiplex PCR reads into MiXCR, producing one record per CDR3 protein. This table has fewer than 450,000 distinct CDR3 sequences, about 18% appearing once. V lost 5 bases and J lost 6, with 10 bases in between. Germline lookup yields CDR1 SGHAT and CDR2 FQNNGV. The CDR3 extends over 13 amino acids. The data are from a study of T cells in Graves' hyperthyroidism and ophthalmopathy.

This chain uses TRBV11-2 with TRBJ2-2; D ambiguous. Source material: blood. The receptor was isolated from a woman aged 25-40 years with Graves' hyperthyroidism that later progressed to Graves' ophthalmopathy. CDR3 sequence reads: CASSPTDPGELFF. The CDR3 nucleotides are TGTGCCAGCAGCCCAACCGATCCCGGGGAGCTGTTTTTT.